The clone carrying this T cell receptor (beta chain) was seen at least ten times. The antigen remains undetermined. Individual cDNA molecules in this library carried unique molecular identifiers. A single record per CDR3 protein comes from TCRdb applying MiXCR to the RACE reads. The data contain about 45,000 distinct CDR3 sequences, 4.4% of them singletons. The time point: healthy volunteer bleed at 2 weeks. Total RNA was isolated from unfractionated whole blood. This sample was included in a study of human T cells and chemical hapten exposure. Study-level findings and limits: Those TCRs sitting above 1 in 1000 frequency stayed the same with DPC sensitization.

Germline CDR1 is SGHRS and CDR2 is YFSETQ. Between the trimmed V and J ends, which lost 0 bases and 0 bases, there was a span of 8 bases. The CDR3 sequence is 15 residues long. The rearrangement uses TRBV5-1 and TRBJ2-3, with D perhaps matching TRBD2 (6 bases). The receptor comes from a human donor in good health. Some clones in this sample may be carry-over from other donors' samples. The sample comprised whole blood. CDR3 nucleotide sequence: TGCGCCAGCAGCTTGGTAGCGGTTAGCACAGATACGCAGTATTTT. This translates into CASSLVAVSTDTQYF.